This T cell receptor (beta chain) was sequenced during a study of T cell changes during pregnancy in multiple sclerosis. V gave up 6 bases and J gave up 6 bases; unmatched junction bases: 17. There are 18 residues in the CDR3. From germline, CDR1 is MNHEY and CDR2 SMNVEV (reference sequence). The assay was immunoSEQ multiplex PCR, and TCRdb's table has in-frame clones only and misses some. The sample yields tens of thousands of clones, 93% seen once. Sample: CD8+ T cells from peripheral blood mononuclear cells, taken in the second trimester of pregnancy. The TCR sequence derives from a female donor with multiple sclerosis, enrolled in a pregnancy study. V gene TRBV27 combines with J gene TRBJ2-1, with 10 positions matching TRBD1. The CDR3: CASRPGQGRLRNTNEQFF. CDR3 DNA: TGTGCCAGCAGACCGGGACAGGGGCGATTAAGGAACACCAATGAGCAGTTCTTC.